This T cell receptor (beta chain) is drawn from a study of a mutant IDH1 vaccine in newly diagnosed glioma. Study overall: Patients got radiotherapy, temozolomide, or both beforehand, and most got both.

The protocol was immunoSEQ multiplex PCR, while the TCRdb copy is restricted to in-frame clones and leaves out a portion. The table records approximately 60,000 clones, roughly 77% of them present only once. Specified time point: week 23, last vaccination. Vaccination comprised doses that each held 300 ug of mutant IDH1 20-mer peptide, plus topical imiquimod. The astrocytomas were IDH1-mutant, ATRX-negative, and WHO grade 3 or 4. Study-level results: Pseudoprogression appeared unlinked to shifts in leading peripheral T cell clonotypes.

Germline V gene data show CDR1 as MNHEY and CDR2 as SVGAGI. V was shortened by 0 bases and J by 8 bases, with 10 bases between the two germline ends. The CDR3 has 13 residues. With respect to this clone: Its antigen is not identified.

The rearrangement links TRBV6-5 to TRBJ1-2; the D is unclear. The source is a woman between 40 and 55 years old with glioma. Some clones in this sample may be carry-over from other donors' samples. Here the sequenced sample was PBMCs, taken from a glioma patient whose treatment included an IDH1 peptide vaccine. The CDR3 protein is CASSYSPQAGYTF. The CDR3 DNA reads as TGTGCCAGCAGTTACTCCCCCCAGGCGGGCTACACCTTC.